This TCR beta chain was captured in a study of T cells expressing NK-cell markers. Study observations and caveats: These clonotypes also led the CD3+CD56-NKG2C+ fraction in a few donors.

With the 5' RACE reads reprocessed, TCRdb shows one record per CDR3 protein and no DNA. The sample's table shows a few hundred thousand distinct CDR3 sequences. Regarding this clonotype: No antigen is known for it.

The sequenced sample was blood T cells: a sorted CD56 or NKG2C T cell subset, CD4+ or CD8+ T cells, or bulk PBMC T cells (not recorded which). The TCR sequence derives from a young man in good health.

The chain's CDR3 is CASSLTGPSPATQYF. The chain recombines TRBV6-2 or TRBV6-3 with TRBJ2-5; with no DNA, the TCRdb D assignment of TRBD1 cannot be verified. The CDR3 has 15 amino acids. CDR1 is MNHEY, CDR2 SVGEGT, per germline.